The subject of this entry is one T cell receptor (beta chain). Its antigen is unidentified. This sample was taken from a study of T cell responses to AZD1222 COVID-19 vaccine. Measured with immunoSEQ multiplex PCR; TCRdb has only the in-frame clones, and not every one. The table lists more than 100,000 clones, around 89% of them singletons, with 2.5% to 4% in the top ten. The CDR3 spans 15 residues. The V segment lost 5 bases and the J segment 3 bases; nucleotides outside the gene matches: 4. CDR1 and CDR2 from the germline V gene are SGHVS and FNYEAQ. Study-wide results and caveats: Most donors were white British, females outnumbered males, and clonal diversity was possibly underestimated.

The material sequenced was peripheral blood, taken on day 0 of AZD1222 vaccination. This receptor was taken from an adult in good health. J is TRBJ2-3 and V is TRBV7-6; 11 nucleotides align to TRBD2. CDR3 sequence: CASSPRTSGTDTQYF. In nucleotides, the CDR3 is TGTGCCAGCAGCCCACGGACTAGCGGGACAGATACGCAGTATTTT. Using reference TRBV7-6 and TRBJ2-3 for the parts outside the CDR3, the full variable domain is GAGVSQSPRYKVTKRGQDVALRCDPISGHVSLYWYRQALGQGPEFLTYFNYEAQQDKSGLPNDRFSAERPEGSISTLTIQRTEQRDSAMYRCASSPRTSGTDTQYFGPGTRLTVL.